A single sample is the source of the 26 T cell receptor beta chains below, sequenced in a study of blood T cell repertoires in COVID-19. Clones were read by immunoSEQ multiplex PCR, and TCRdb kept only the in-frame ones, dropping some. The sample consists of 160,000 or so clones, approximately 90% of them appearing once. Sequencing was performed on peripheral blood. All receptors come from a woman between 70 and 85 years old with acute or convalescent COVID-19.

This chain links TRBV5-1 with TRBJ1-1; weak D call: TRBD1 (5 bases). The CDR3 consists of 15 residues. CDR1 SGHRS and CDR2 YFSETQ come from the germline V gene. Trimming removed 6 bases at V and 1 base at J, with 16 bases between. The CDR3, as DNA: TGCGCCAGCACCCCCCGGGGGAAGGGGAACACTGAAGCTTTCTTT. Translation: CASTPRGKGNTEAFF.

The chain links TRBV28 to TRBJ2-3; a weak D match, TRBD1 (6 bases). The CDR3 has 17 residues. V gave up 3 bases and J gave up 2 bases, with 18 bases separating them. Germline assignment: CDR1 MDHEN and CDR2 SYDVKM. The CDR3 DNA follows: TGTGCCAGCAGTTTCCCCCCACCGACAGGACTCACAGATACGCAGTATTTT. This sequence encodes CASSFPPPTGLTDTQYF.

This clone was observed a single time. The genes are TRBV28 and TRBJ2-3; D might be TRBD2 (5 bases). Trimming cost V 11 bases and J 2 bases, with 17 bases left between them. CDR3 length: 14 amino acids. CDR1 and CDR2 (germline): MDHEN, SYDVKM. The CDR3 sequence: CAGCRGSITDTQYF. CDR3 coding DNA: TGTGCCGGATGTAGAGGGTCTATCACAGATACGCAGTATTTT.

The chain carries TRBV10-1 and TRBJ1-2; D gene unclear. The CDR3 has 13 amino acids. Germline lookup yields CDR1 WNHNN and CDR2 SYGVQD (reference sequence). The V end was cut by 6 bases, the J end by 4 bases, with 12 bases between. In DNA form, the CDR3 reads TGCGCCAGCAGCCAACAGACCTGCTATGGCTACACCTTC. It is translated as CASSQQTCYGYTF.

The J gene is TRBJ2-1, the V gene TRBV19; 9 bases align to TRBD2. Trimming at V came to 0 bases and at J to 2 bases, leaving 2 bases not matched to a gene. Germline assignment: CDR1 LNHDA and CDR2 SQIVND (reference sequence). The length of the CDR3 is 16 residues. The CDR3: CASSIDLAGTYNEQFF. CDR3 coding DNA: TGTGCCAGTAGTATAGATCTAGCGGGGACCTACAATGAGCAGTTCTTC.

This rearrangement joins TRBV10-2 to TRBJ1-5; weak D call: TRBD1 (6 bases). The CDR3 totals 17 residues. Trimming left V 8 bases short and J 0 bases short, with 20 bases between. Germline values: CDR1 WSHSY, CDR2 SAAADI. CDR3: CASSSSGGGYSNQPQHF. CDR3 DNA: TGCGCCAGCTCCTCTTCGGGGGGCGGGTATAGCAATCAGCCCCAGCATTTT.

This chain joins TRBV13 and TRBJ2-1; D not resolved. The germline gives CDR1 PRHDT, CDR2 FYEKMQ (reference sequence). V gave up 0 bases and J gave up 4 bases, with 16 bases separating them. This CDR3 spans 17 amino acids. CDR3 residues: CASSLGPQSRPYNEQFF. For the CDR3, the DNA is TGTGCCAGCAGCTTAGGCCCACAGAGCCGTCCTTACAATGAGCAGTTCTTC.

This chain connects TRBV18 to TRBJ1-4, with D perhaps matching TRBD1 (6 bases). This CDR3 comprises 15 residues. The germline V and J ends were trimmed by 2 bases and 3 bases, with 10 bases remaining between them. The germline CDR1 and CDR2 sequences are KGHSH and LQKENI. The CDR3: CASSPGQLSNEKLFF. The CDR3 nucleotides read TGTGCCAGCTCACCAGGACAGTTGTCTAATGAAAAACTGTTTTTT.

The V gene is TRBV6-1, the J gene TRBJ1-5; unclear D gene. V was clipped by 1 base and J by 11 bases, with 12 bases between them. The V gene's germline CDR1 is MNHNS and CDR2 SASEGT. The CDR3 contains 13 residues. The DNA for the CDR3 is TGTGCCAGCAGTGAAGACGTCTGGCCAGCCCAGCATTTT. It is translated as CASSEDVWPAQHF.

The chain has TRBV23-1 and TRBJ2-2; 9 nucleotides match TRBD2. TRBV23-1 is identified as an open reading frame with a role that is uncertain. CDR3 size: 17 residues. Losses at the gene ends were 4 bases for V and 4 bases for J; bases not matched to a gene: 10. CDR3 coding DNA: TGCGCCAGCAGTCCGCGGAGCGGGGGGATTGGCACCGGGGAGCTGTTTTTT. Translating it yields CASSPRSGGIGTGELFF.

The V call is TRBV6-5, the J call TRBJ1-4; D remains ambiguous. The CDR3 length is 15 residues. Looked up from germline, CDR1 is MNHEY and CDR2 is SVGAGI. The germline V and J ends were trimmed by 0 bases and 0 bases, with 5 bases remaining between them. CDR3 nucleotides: TGTGCCAGCAGTTACTCCGGAGCAACTAATGAAAAACTGTTTTTT. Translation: CASSYSGATNEKLFF.

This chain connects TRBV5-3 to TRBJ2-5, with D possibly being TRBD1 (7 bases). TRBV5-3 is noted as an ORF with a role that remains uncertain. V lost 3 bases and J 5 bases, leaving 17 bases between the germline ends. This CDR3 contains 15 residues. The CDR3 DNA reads TGTGCCAGAAGCTGGAGGGGGCTCGATGGTGAGACCCAGTACTTC. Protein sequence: CARSWRGLDGETQYF.

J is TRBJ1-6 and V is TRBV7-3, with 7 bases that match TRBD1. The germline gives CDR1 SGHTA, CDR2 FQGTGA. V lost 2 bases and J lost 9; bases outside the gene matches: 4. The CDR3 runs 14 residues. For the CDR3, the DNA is TGTGCCAGCAGCTTAGGGACAGTAGGTTCACCCCTCCACTTT. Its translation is CASSLGTVGSPLHF.

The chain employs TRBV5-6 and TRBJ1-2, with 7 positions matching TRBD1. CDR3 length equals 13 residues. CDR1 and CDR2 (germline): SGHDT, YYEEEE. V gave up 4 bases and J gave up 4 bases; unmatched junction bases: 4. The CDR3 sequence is CASSRGTVYGYTF. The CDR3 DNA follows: TGTGCCAGCAGCCGCGGGACAGTCTATGGCTACACCTTC.

The chain's CDR3 is CAISGGVEESYEQYF. CDR3 sequence (DNA): TGTGCCATCAGTGGGGGGGTGGAGGAGTCCTACGAGCAGTACTTC. V is TRBV10-3 and J is TRBJ2-7; possible D gene TRBD2, 6 bases. The CDR3 is made up of 15 amino acids. Germline CDR1 ENHRY, CDR2 SYGVKD. The V end was cut by 4 bases, the J end by 1 base, with 14 bases between.

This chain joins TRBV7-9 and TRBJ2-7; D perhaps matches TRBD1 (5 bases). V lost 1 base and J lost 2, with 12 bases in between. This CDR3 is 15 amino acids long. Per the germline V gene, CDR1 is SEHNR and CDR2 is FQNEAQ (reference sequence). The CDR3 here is CASSLGAGIPYEQYF. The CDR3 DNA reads TGTGCCAGCAGCTTAGGGGCAGGGATTCCCTACGAGCAGTACTTC. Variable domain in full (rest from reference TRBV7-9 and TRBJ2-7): DTGVSQNPRHKITKRGQNVTFRCDPISEHNRLYWYRQTLGQGPEFLTYFQNEAQLEKSRLLSDRFSAERPKGSFSTLEIQRTEQGDSAMYLCASSLGAGIPYEQYFGPGTRLTVT.

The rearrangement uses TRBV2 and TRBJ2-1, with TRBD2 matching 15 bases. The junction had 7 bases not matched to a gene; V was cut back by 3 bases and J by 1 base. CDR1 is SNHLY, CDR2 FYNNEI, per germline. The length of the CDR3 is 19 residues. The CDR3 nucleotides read TGTGCCAGCAGTGACCCCGGACTAGCGGGGGGGCCGTCCTACAATGAGCAGTTCTTC. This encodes CASSDPGLAGGPSYNEQFF.

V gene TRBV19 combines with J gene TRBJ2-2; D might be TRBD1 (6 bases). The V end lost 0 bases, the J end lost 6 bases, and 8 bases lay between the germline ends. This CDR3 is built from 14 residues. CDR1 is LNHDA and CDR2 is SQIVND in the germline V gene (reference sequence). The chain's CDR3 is CASSIDRGSGELFF. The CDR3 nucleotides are TGTGCCAGTAGTATAGACAGGGGTTCCGGGGAGCTGTTTTTT. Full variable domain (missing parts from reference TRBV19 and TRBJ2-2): DGGITQSPKYLFRKEGQNVTLSCEQNLNHDAMYWYRQDPGQGLRLIYYSQIVNDFQKGDIAEGYSVSREKKESFPLTVTSAQKNPTAFYLCASSIDRGSGELFFGEGSRLTVL.

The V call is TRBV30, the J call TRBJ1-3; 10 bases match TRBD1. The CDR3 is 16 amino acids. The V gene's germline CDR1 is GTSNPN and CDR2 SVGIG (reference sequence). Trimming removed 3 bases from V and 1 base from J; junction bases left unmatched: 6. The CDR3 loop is CAWSLRTGGSGNTIYF. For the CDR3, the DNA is TGTGCCTGGAGCCTTAGGACAGGGGGGTCTGGAAACACCATATATTTT.

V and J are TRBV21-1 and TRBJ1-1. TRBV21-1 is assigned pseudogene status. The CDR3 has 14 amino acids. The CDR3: CASSGGARATEAFF. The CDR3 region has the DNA TGTGCCAGCTCTGGGGGGGCGAGAGCCACTGAAGCTTTCTTT.

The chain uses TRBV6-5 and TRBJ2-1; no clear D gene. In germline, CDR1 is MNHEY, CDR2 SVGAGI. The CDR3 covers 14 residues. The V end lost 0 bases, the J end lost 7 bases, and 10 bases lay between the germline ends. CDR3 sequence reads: CASSYSSLTNEQFF. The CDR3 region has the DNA TGTGCCAGCAGTTACTCGTCCTTGACTAATGAGCAGTTCTTC.

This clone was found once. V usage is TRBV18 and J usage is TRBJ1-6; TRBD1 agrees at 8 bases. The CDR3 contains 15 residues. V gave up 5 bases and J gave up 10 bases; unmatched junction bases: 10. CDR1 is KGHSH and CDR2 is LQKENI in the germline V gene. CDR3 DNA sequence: TGTGCCAGCTCATATGGACAGGGAGAGGAGTCACCCCTCCACTTT. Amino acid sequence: CASSYGQGEESPLHF.

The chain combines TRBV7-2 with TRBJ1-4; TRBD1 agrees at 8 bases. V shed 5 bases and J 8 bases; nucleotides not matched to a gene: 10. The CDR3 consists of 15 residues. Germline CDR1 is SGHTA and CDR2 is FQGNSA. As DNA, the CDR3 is TGTGCCAGCAGCCCAGGCGGGACAGGCGGCGAAAAACTGTTTTTT. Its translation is CASSPGGTGGEKLFF.

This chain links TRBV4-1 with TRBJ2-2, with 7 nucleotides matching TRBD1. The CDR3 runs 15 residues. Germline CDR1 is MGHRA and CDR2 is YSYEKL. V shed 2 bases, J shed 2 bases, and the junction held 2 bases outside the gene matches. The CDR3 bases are TGCGCCAGCAGCCAACAGGGGGTCAACACCGGGGAGCTGTTTTTT. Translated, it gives CASSQQGVNTGELFF.

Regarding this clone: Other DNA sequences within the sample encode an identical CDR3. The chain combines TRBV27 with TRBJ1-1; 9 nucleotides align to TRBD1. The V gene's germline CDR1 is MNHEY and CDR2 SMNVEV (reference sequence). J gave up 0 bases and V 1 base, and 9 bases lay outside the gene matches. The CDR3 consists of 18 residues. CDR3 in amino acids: CASSLWGQGRLLNTEAFF. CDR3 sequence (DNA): TGTGCCAGCAGTTTATGGGGACAGGGCCGCCTGTTGAACACTGAAGCTTTCTTT.

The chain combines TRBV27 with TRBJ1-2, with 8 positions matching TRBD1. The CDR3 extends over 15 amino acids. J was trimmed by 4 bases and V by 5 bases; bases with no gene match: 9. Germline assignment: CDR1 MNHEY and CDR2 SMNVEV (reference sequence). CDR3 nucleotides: TGTGCCAGCAGTCCCTCGACAGGGGTCTTCTATGGCTACACCTTC. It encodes CASSPSTGVFYGYTF.